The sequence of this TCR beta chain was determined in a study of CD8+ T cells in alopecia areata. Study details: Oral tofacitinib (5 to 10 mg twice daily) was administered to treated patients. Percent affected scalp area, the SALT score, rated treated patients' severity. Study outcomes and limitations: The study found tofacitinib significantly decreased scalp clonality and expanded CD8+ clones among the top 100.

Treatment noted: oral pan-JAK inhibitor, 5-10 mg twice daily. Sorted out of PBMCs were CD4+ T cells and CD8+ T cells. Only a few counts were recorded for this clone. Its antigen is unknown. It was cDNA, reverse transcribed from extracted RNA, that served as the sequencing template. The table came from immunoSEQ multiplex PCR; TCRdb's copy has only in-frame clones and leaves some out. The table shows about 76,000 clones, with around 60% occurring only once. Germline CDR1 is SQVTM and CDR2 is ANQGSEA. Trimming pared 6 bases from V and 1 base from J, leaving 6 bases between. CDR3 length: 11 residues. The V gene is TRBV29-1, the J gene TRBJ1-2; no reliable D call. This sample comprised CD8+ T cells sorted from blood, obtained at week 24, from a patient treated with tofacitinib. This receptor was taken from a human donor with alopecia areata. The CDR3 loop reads CSVRHNYGYTF. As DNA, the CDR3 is TGCAGCGTAAGACATAACTATGGCTACACCTTC.